This T cell receptor (beta chain) was identified in a study of pediatric ulcerative colitis. Rectal tissue came from one to two pinch biopsies taken at colonoscopy. No immunosuppressive drugs were given to ulcerative colitis patients before diagnostic colonoscopy. Study-wide points: Two rectal clonotypes were found only in ulcerative colitis patients, all of them.

On this clone itself: The antigen is unknown.

The germline gives CDR1 PRHDT, CDR2 FYEKMQ (reference sequence). CDR3 length: 14 amino acids. V was shortened by 2 bases and J by 1 base, with 6 bases between the two germline ends. Using immunoSEQ multiplex PCR, the repertoire was profiled, and TCRdb retains in-frame clones only, with some absent. The table shows tens of thousands of clones, with 65% to 80% occurring only once. Sequencing input: gut tissue. The V call is TRBV13, the J call TRBJ1-5, with D perhaps matching TRBD1 (5 bases). The clonotype was recovered from a boy between 10 and 17 years old with severe ulcerative colitis. The CDR3 is CASSLWGSNQPQHF. The CDR3 DNA reads as TGTGCCAGCAGCTTATGGGGGAGCAATCAGCCCCAGCATTTT.